This is a list of T cell receptor beta chains from one sample in a study of T cells after yellow fever vaccination. MiXCR was run by TCRdb on the 5' RACE reads, yielding one entry per CDR3 protein. The repertoire has a few hundred thousand distinct CDR3 sequences, roughly 4% of them found once; the top ten carry roughly 24%. Sequencing was performed on PBMCs, taken 5 days after the yellow fever booster vaccination. The receptors here all came from a man between 18 and 29 years old who received the YFV17D yellow fever vaccine. The CDR3 runs from the conserved cysteine through the conserved F or W. The D gene is left open where the match is weak.

D gene,V gene,CDR3 protein
NA,TRBV7-9,CALRVTADTGELFF
NA,TRBV30,CAGGDTYEQYF
NA,TRBV3-1,CASSHGAVGYTF
NA,TRBV5-8,CASSYQPGGRITDTQYF
TRBD2,TRBV7-9,CASSARTSGDTQYF
NA,TRBV7-2,CASSQPGGGIYEQFF
NA,TRBV20-1,CSARSRGGPADTGELFF
NA,TRBV2,CASSVGIQYF
TRBD2,TRBV7-2,CASSGRLAGPSYNEQFF
NA,TRBV4-3,CASSRGPSTQPQHF
TRBD1,TRBV20-1,CSARDRSRGSTGELFF
NA,TRBV20-1,CSARGGAHETQYF
NA,TRBV4-2,CASSDSVGGTEAFF
TRBD1,TRBV28,CASSLDPDGQGVNQPQHF
NA,TRBV6-1,CASSEMVGTDTQYF
NA,TRBV4-1,CASSQAPEREKLFF
NA,TRBV7-8,CASSNHNLLGFF
TRBD1,TRBV7-2,CASSLGQSAYNEQFF
TRBD1,TRBV29-1,CSAGTGGNEQYF
NA,TRBV20-1,CSAPRAYGYTF
NA,TRBV12-3/TRBV12-4,CASSLDMSLNTEAFF
TRBD2,TRBV27,CASSLWRGGIVDTQYF
TRBD1,TRBV4-3,CASSQDSLMGTGDSEQYF
NA,TRBV9,CASSGRRLQGEQFF
NA,TRBV5-1,CASSLTGIAEAFF
NA,TRBV4-3,CASSRGLAEDNEKLFF
NA,TRBV12-3/TRBV12-4,CASKGGRDYTF
TRBD1,TRBV5-1,CASSSQSTGESGYTF
NA,TRBV5-6,CASSYGPINTF
NA,TRBV7-9,CASSPPGFRSGGELFF
NA,TRBV29-1,CSAMAGWAMNTEAFF
TRBD1,TRBV6-5,CASTSTGNEQYF
NA,TRBV5-1,CASSLAGLRSGNTIYF
NA,TRBV29-1,CSVGGNYGYTF
TRBD2,TRBV5-1,CASSLLLVAGGLQETQYF
TRBD1,TRBV7-9,CASSQGGGTQFF
NA,TRBV5-5,CASSSGPDTDTQYF